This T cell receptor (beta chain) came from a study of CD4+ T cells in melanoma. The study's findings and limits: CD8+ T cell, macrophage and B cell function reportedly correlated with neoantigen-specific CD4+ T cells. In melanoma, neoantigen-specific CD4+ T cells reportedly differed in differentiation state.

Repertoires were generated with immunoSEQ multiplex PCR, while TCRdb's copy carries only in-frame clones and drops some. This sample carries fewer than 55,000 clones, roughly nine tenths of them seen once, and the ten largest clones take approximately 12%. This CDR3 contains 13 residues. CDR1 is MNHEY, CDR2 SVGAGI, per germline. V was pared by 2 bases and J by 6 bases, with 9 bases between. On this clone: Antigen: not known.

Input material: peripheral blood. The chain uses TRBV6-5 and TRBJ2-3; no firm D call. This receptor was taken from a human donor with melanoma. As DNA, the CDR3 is TGTGCCAGCAGTTACGTTAGCAAGGATACGCAGTATTTT. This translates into CASSYVSKDTQYF.